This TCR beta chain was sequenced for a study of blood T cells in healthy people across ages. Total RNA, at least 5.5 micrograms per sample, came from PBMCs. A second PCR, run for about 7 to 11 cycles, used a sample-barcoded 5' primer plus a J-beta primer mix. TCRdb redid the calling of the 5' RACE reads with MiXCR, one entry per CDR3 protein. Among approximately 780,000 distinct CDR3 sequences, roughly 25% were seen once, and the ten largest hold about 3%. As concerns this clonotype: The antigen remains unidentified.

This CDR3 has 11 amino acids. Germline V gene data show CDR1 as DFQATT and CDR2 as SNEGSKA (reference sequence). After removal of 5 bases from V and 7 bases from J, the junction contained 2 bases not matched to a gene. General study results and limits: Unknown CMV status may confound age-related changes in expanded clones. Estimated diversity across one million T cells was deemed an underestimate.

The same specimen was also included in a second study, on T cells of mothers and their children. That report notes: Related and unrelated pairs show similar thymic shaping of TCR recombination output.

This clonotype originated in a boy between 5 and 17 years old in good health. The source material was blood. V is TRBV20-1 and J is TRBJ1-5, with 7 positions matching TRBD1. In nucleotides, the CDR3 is TGCAGTGCTCGACAGGGACAGCCCCAGCATTTT. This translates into CSARQGQPQHF.